This TCR beta chain emerged from a study of regulatory T cells in long-lasting Graves disease. General study points: Between persistent patients, roughly 2,600 public clonotypes were shared, exceeding the 966 shared between new patients. Relative to newly diagnosed Graves' patients, persistent ones had lower TCR diversity. Small numbers of samples may have cut accuracy.

This CDR3 comprises 13 residues. Per germline, CDR1 SNHLY and CDR2 FYNNEI. The germline V and J ends were trimmed by 5 bases and 6 bases, with 11 bases remaining between them. The time point: newly diagnosed GD, antithyroid drugs for less than 3 months. The TCR library was prepared using RNA isolated from PBMCs. This clonotype was recorded many times. Its target is unknown. HTBI primers from iRepertoire and Arm-PCR of CDR3 regions yielded the TCR beta libraries. TCRdb recomputed calls from the multiplex PCR reads with MiXCR, one row per CDR3 protein. The sample holds approximately 470,000 distinct CDR3 sequences, about 17% seen once. These same records also appear under a second study, on T cells in Graves' hyperthyroidism and ophthalmopathy. That work states: TCR CDR3 regions were first amplified by RT-PCR with HTBI primers.

Sequenced material: peripheral blood mononuclear cells (PBMCs), taken at new diagnosis, from a patient treated with antithyroid drugs. This receptor was identified in a man between 40 and 49 years old with Graves disease. V is TRBV2 and J is TRBJ1-5, with D possibly matching TRBD1 (6 bases). CDR3 sequence reads: CASSSTGSQPQHF. For the CDR3, the DNA is TGTGCCAGCAGTTCCACAGGGAGTCAGCCCCAGCATTTT. Full variable domain (missing parts from reference TRBV2 and TRBJ1-5): EPEVTQTPSHQVTQMGQEVILRCVPISNHLYFYWYRQILGQKVEFLVSFYNNEISEKSEIFDDQFSVERPDGSNFTLKIRSTKLEDSAMYFCASSSTGSQPQHFGDGTRLSIL.